This T cell receptor beta chain is from a study of blood T cells in healthy people across ages. From germline, CDR1 is SGHRS and CDR2 YFSETQ. Trimming cost V 3 bases and J 0 bases, with 16 bases left between them. CDR3 length: 17 residues. A remark on this clonotype: Its antigen is as yet unknown.

Study outcomes and limitations: The fall in TCR beta diversity per million T cells was roughly linear with age.

Combining a sample-barcoded 5' primer with a J-beta primer mix, a second PCR ran for roughly 7 to 12 cycles. TCRdb recomputed calls from the 5' RACE reads with MiXCR, one row per CDR3 protein. The table shows around 970,000 distinct CDR3 sequences, with 51% occurring only once. The TCR originated in a woman aged 55-70 years in good health. The chain has TRBV5-1 and TRBJ2-1, with D possibly matching TRBD1 (6 bases). Sequenced material: blood. In DNA, the CDR3 is TGCGCCAGCAGCTCATTACAGGGAATTAGCTCCTACAATGAGCAGTTCTTC. Encoded protein: CASSSLQGISSYNEQFF.